Listed below are T cell receptor beta chains from one sample, sequenced in a study of OX40 agonist ivuxolimab in advanced cancers. Some clones are missing from TCRdb's copy, which holds only in-frame ones; the method was immunoSEQ multiplex PCR. The sample has 40,000 to 55,000 clones, roughly 90% seen once. The starting material was CD4+ or CD8+ T cells sorted from blood, obtained in a trial of the OX40 agonist ivuxolimab. The receptors were gathered from an adult with an advanced solid tumor such as melanoma, head and neck, liver or kidney cancer. The CDR3 runs from the conserved cysteine through the conserved F or W. Fields, in order: CDR3 protein, CDR3 DNA, clone size, J gene, D gene, V gene, CDR3 length. D genes are given only for firm matches. A row's size may be missing; if present it is once, few, many or a size class.

CDR3: CASSSRGRGIYTDTQYF; DNA: TGTGCCAGCAGCTCGAGAGGTCGAGGGATATACACAGATACGCAGTATTTT; size: -; J: TRBJ2-3; D: -; V: TRBV11-2; length: 17
CDR3: CASSHRDSQPYEQYF; DNA: TGTGCCAGCTCACACCGGGACAGTCAACCCTACGAGCAGTACTTC; size: -; J: TRBJ2-7; D: TRBD1; V: TRBV18; length: 15
CDR3: CASSIAGYTDTQYF; DNA: TGTGCCAGCAGTATAGCGGGATACACAGATACGCAGTATTTT; size: -; J: TRBJ2-3; D: TRBD2; V: TRBV27; length: 14
CDR3: CASSTGTEDTGELFF; DNA: TGTGCCAGCAGTACCGGGACAGAGGACACCGGGGAGCTGTTTTTT; size: -; J: TRBJ2-2; D: -; V: TRBV21-1; length: 15
CDR3: CASSLHGGPPSYNEQFF; DNA: TGTGCCAGCAGTTTACACGGCGGGCCCCCCTCCTACAATGAGCAGTTCTTC; size: -; J: TRBJ2-1; D: -; V: TRBV27; length: 17
CDR3: CASSFIPTSRGTNEKLFF; DNA: TGCGCCAGCAGCTTCATCCCAACCTCCAGGGGAACTAATGAAAAACTGTTTTTT; size: once; J: TRBJ1-4; D: -; V: TRBV5-1; length: 18
CDR3: CASSYNGEAPLHF; DNA: TGTGCCAGCAGTTACAACGGGGAAGCACCCCTCCACTTT; size: -; J: TRBJ1-6; D: -; V: TRBV6-5; length: 13
CDR3: CASSLGTGLYEQYF; DNA: TGTGCCAGCAGCTTAGGCACAGGATTATACGAGCAGTACTTC; size: -; J: TRBJ2-7; D: -; V: TRBV7-7; length: 14
CDR3: CASSQVGSDEQFF; DNA: TGCGCCAGCAGCCAGGTTGGCTCCGATGAGCAGTTCTTC; size: -; J: TRBJ2-1; D: -; V: TRBV4-1; length: 13
CDR3: CASSPNPGGGYTF; DNA: TGTGCCAGCAGCCCCAACCCGGGGGGTGGCTACACCTTC; size: once; J: TRBJ1-2; D: -; V: TRBV7-3; length: 13
CDR3: CASSWFGDNEQFF; DNA: TGTGCCAGCAGTTGGTTCGGGGACAATGAGCAGTTCTTC; size: -; J: TRBJ2-1; D: -; V: TRBV27; length: 13
CDR3: CASSQQGRLKGSPLHF; DNA: TGCGCCAGCAGCCAACAGGGTCGCCTGAAGGGTTCACCCCTCCACTTT; size: -; J: TRBJ1-6; D: -; V: TRBV4-1; length: 16
CDR3: CASSLLAGNEQFF; DNA: TGTGCCAGCAGCCTGCTAGCGGGCAATGAGCAGTTCTTC; size: -; J: TRBJ2-1; D: TRBD2; V: TRBV9; length: 13
CDR3: CAYQNYGYTF; DNA: TGTGCTTACCAAAACTATGGCTACACCTTC; size: -; J: TRBJ1-2; D: -; V: TRBV30; length: 10
CDR3: CASSPGQGGQPQHF; DNA: TGTGCCAGCAGCCCGGGACAGGGGGGGCAGCCCCAGCATTTT; size: -; J: TRBJ1-5; D: TRBD1; V: TRBV7-9; length: 14
CDR3: CASSLVEVTDTQYF; DNA: TGTGCCAGCAGCTTAGTGGAAGTTACAGATACGCAGTATTTT; size: -; J: TRBJ2-3; D: -; V: TRBV7-9; length: 14
CDR3: CAWRGGENTGELFF; DNA: TGTGCCTGGAGGGGAGGAGAGAACACCGGGGAGCTGTTTTTT; size: -; J: TRBJ2-2; D: -; V: TRBV30; length: 14
CDR3: CASSQGKLDFENEQYF; DNA: TGTGCCAGCAGCCAAGGTAAATTGGACTTTGAGAACGAGCAGTACTTC; size: -; J: TRBJ2-7; D: -; V: TRBV4-2; length: 16
CDR3: CASSLGGGYEQYF; DNA: TGTGCCAGCAGCCTGGGAGGGGGCTACGAGCAGTACTTC; size: medium-sized; J: TRBJ2-7; D: -; V: TRBV5-6; length: 13
CDR3: CAISGSDGPLAFF; DNA: TGTGCCATCAGTGGGTCTGACGGTCCCCTTGCTTTCTTT; size: -; J: TRBJ1-1; D: -; V: TRBV10-3; length: 13
CDR3: CASSQAGGSIAKNIQYF; DNA: TGCGCCAGCAGCCAAGCAGGCGGGAGTATTGCCAAAAACATTCAGTACTTC; size: -; J: TRBJ2-4; D: TRBD2; V: TRBV4-1; length: 17
CDR3: CASTGLLRGTDTQYF; DNA: TGTGCCAGTACCGGCCTTTTACGTGGCACAGATACGCAGTATTTT; size: -; J: TRBJ2-3; D: -; V: TRBV19; length: 15